Below are 25 T cell receptor beta chains sequenced from a single sample in a study of T-cell reconstitution after alpha-beta-depleted transplantation in children. Unique molecular identifiers were incorporated into the prepared TCRbeta library. TCRdb reprocessed the PCR reads with MiXCR, giving one entry per CDR3 protein. The sample contains roughly 310,000 distinct CDR3 sequences, 23% of which appear only once. Sequencing was performed on PBMCs, mostly from graft donor cells, taken 180 days after TCRalphabeta/CD19-depleted stem cell transplant. The receptors stem from a male patient aged 10 to 17 who had a stem cell transplant for acute lymphoblastic leukemia, so the T cells may come from the graft donor.

This sequence joins TRBV11-2 and TRBJ2-3, with 11 bases matching TRBD2. Germline assignment: CDR1 SGHAT and CDR2 FQNNGV. V dropped 7 bases and J dropped 4; count of bases not matched to a gene: 4. The CDR3 consists of 14 residues. Written as DNA, the CDR3 is TGTGCCAGCAACCCTAGCGGGAGGTCAGATACGCAGTATTTT. Its protein product is CASNPSGRSDTQYF.

This clonotype was counted a few times. The V gene is TRBV20-1, the J gene TRBJ2-1; possibly TRBD2 for D (7 bases). This CDR3 has 17 residues. Germline assignment: CDR1 DFQATT and CDR2 SNEGSKA (reference sequence). Trimming cost V 5 bases and J 7 bases, with 27 bases left between them. The DNA of the CDR3 is TGCAGTGCTGGAGGGGGGTTAGAAGCGGGAACGGGAAATGAGCAGTTCTTC. It yields the protein CSAGGGLEAGTGNEQFF.

V is TRBV20-1 and J is TRBJ2-4; D is tentatively TRBD1 or TRBD2 (8 bases each). Looked up from germline, CDR1 is DFQATT and CDR2 is SNEGSKA (reference sequence). This CDR3 is 15 amino acids long. V lost 6 bases and J lost 8, with 23 bases in between. For the CDR3, the DNA is TGCAGTGCCCGACAGGGGAGCGGGAGTATGGACATTCAGTACTTC. Its translation: CSARQGSGSMDIQYF.

This chain uses TRBV10-3 with TRBJ2-1; no firm D call. The CDR3 extends over 12 amino acids. V lost 7 bases and J 7 bases, leaving 11 bases between the germline ends. The V gene's germline CDR1 is ENHRY and CDR2 SYGVKD. Here the CDR3 DNA reads TGTGCCATCACCCGGGCTGGTAATGAGCAGTTCTTC. Translating gives CAITRAGNEQFF.

Only a few counts were recorded for this clonotype. The V and J genes are TRBV27 and TRBJ1-6; a possible D gene is TRBD1 (6 bases). The CDR3 consists of 16 residues. Germline V gives CDR1 MNHEY, CDR2 SMNVEV (reference sequence). Trimming stripped 5 bases from V and 7 bases from J, with 18 bases between. CDR3 DNA sequence: TGTGCCAGCAGTGGGGGCGTACAGGGATACAATTCACCCCTCCACTTT. As protein: CASSGGVQGYNSPLHF.

The chain employs TRBV3-1 and TRBJ2-1; D ambiguous. This CDR3 has 15 residues. Per germline, CDR1 LGHDT and CDR2 YNNKEL (reference sequence). Trimming took off 0 bases at V and 3 bases at J, with 9 bases between the two ends. CDR3 bases: TGTGCCAGCAGCCAAGATATTCGGAGCTACAATGAGCAGTTCTTC. Translating it yields CASSQDIRSYNEQFF.

The chain joins TRBV7-9 to TRBJ2-5; 12 bases map to TRBD2. This CDR3 has 16 amino acids. Germline assignment: CDR1 SEHNR and CDR2 FQNEAQ (reference sequence). V lost 5 bases and J lost 5; bases outside the gene matches: 9. Here the CDR3 DNA reads TGTGCCAGCAGCCTCTCGTCTCTAGCGGGAGGGGAGACCCAGTACTTC. As protein: CASSLSSLAGGETQYF.

The chain uses TRBV24-1 and TRBJ2-1; no clear D gene. The CDR3 is made up of 12 amino acids. Germline CDR1 and CDR2: KGHDR and SFDVKD. V lost 7 bases and J lost 7, with 10 bases in between. The CDR3 DNA reads TGTGCCACCAGCTCTGTCGGGAATGAGCAGTTCTTC. Protein product: CATSSVGNEQFF.

This clonotype was observed a few times. The chain links TRBV15 to TRBJ2-7; D remains unclear. Per germline, CDR1 LNHNV and CDR2 YYDKDF (reference sequence). Trimming took 0 bases from V and 4 from J, leaving 4 bases between them. The CDR3 is 12 amino acids. CDR3 nucleotides: TGTGCCACCAGCAGAGATACGTACGAGCAGTACTTC. Its protein is CATSRDTYEQYF.

The rearrangement links TRBV5-1 to TRBJ2-7; TRBD1 might be the D (6 bases). Germline V gene sequence: CDR1 SGHRS, CDR2 YFSETQ. The CDR3 extends over 15 amino acids. Trimming pared 1 base from V and 2 bases from J, leaving 13 bases between. In DNA, the CDR3 is TGCGCCAGCAGCTTGTTAGGGGGTTGGGCCTACGAGCAGTACTTC. This sequence encodes CASSLLGGWAYEQYF.

This chain uses TRBV7-2 with TRBJ2-1; D might be TRBD2 (6 bases). The V end lost 0 bases, the J end lost 4 bases, and 19 bases lay between the germline ends. This CDR3 spans 18 amino acids. The germline CDR1 and CDR2 sequences are SGHTA and FQGNSA. This CDR3 is CASSLALASGTSYNEQFF. Here the CDR3 DNA reads TGTGCCAGCAGCTTAGCACTAGCATCGGGGACTTCATACAATGAGCAGTTCTTC.

The chain links TRBV5-1 to TRBJ2-1; 10 bases line up with TRBD2. J lost 12 bases, V lost 0 bases, and 6 bases had no gene match. CDR1 is SGHRS, CDR2 YFSETQ, per germline. The CDR3 totals 14 residues. CDR3 bases: TGCGCCAGCAGCTTGGAGTCTAGCGGGAGCCGGCAGTTCTTC. Amino acids: CASSLESSGSRQFF.

This chain joins TRBV6-2 or TRBV6-3 and TRBJ2-3; D may be TRBD2 (6 bases). Trimming pared 8 bases from V and 2 bases from J, leaving 26 bases between. The V gene's germline CDR1 is MNHEY and CDR2 SVGEGT. The CDR3 has 18 amino acids. The CDR3: CASGPGGWHTVITDTQYF. In DNA, the CDR3 is TGTGCCAGCGGTCCCGGGGGATGGCATACCGTAATCACAGATACGCAGTATTTT.

This clonotype has a count of ten or more. This sequence joins TRBV5-1 and TRBJ2-1; TRBD2 aligns across 7 bases. This CDR3 has 15 amino acids. In germline, CDR1 is SGHRS, CDR2 YFSETQ. V lost 4 bases, J lost 7 bases, and 11 bases stayed unmatched. CDR3 sequence (DNA): TGCGCCAGCAGCCTTGCGGGGCAGGGAGGGAATGAGCAGTTCTTC. Its protein is CASSLAGQGGNEQFF.

This clonotype has a handful of counts. This rearrangement joins TRBV29-1 to TRBJ1-1; D is perhaps TRBD1 (5 bases). CDR3 length: 12 residues. Germline CDR1 is SQVTM and CDR2 is ANQGSEA. This CDR3 reads CTSRGMNTEAFF. CDR3 nucleotides: TGCACCTCAAGGGGAATGAACACTGAAGCTTTCTTT.

The V call is TRBV3-1, the J call TRBJ2-5; TRBD1 agrees at 7 bases. Trimming removed 0 bases from V and 0 bases from J; junction bases left unmatched: 4. Looked up from germline, CDR1 is LGHDT and CDR2 is YNNKEL (reference sequence). The CDR3 consists of 16 residues. CDR3 nucleotides: TGTGCCAGCAGCCAAGATCGCGACAGGGACCAAGAGACCCAGTACTTC. It translates to CASSQDRDRDQETQYF.

This clonotype was detected ten times or more. DNA for the CDR3: TGCAGTGCTAGAGATCAGGGTTCCACAGATACGCAGTATTTT. Translation: CSARDQGSTDTQYF. This chain connects TRBV20-1 to TRBJ2-3; D might be TRBD1 (5 bases). CDR1 is DFQATT and CDR2 is SNEGSKA in the germline V gene (reference sequence). The V end lost 0 bases, the J end lost 2 bases, and 9 bases lay between the germline ends. CDR3 length: 14 amino acids.

This clonotype was observed a few times. This chain joins TRBV3-1 and TRBJ2-7; TRBD2 matches at 10 bases. CDR1 LGHDT and CDR2 YNNKEL come from the germline V gene (reference sequence). The CDR3 has 18 residues. The V and J ends lost 4 bases and 2 bases, in that order; junction bases with no gene match: 14. CDR3 DNA sequence: TGTGCCAGCAGCCGCCTGGGAGCTAGCGGGAGCGGAACCTACGAGCAGTACTTC. Translating it yields CASSRLGASGSGTYEQYF.

V and J are TRBV24-1 and TRBJ2-1; 11 bases fit TRBD2. Germline CDR1 is KGHDR and CDR2 is SFDVKD. This CDR3 has 17 amino acids. V trimming: 3 bases; J trimming: 0 bases; junction bases outside the gene matches: 3. The CDR3 here is CATSDGGTSGSYNEQFF. The CDR3 DNA follows: TGTGCCACCAGTGATGGAGGGACTAGCGGCTCCTACAATGAGCAGTTCTTC.

This clonotype was observed a few times. The chain links TRBV28 to TRBJ2-6, with D tentatively TRBD1 (5 bases). The CDR3 loop spans 15 amino acids. Between the trimmed V and J ends, which lost 10 bases and 4 bases, there was a span of 17 bases. Germline lookup yields CDR1 MDHEN and CDR2 SYDVKM. CDR3 sequence (DNA): TGTGCCATCGGAAGACTCAGGGTCGGGGCCAACGTCCTGACTTTC. Encoded protein: CAIGRLRVGANVLTF.

The chain links TRBV5-1 to TRBJ2-1; 7 bases match TRBD2. CDR3 length: 16 residues. Germline values: CDR1 SGHRS, CDR2 YFSETQ. Trimming at V came to 3 bases and at J to 3 bases, leaving 9 bases not matched to a gene. The CDR3 sequence: CASSSPAGVLYNEQFF. The CDR3 bases are TGCGCCAGCAGCTCCCCTGCGGGAGTTCTCTACAATGAGCAGTTCTTC.

The V and J genes are TRBV20-1 and TRBJ1-5, with TRBD1 identical over 8 bases. CDR3 length: 14 residues. CDR1 DFQATT and CDR2 SNEGSKA come from the germline V gene (reference sequence). V lost 4 bases and J lost 7; bases outside the gene matches: 9. The CDR3: CSATTGQGGQPQHF. The CDR3 coding sequence is TGCAGTGCTACCACCGGACAGGGCGGCCAGCCCCAGCATTTT.

This clonotype was seen ten or more times. The chain carries TRBV29-1 and TRBJ2-1; TRBD2 agrees at 12 bases. The CDR3 totals 12 residues. Germline V gives CDR1 SQVTM, CDR2 ANQGSEA. After removal of 7 bases from V and 10 bases from J, the junction contained 5 bases not matched to a gene. In nucleotides, the CDR3 is TGCAGCGCCCCGACTAGCGGGAGAGAGCAGTTCTTC. This sequence encodes CSAPTSGREQFF.

The chain employs TRBV7-3 and TRBJ2-1, with unresolved D. CDR1 is SGHTA and CDR2 is FQGTGA in the germline V gene. The ends were cut back, 5 bases at V and 9 bases at J, with 11 bases in the middle. The CDR3 spans 12 residues. This CDR3 is CASSQVHGEQFF. CDR3 bases: TGTGCCAGCAGCCAAGTCCACGGTGAGCAGTTCTTC.

This chain joins TRBV20-1 and TRBJ1-1, with D possibly being TRBD1 (5 bases). Trimming shortened V by 0 bases and J by 1 base, and 15 bases separated the two germline ends. CDR1 and CDR2 (germline): DFQATT, SNEGSKA (reference sequence). CDR3 length: 16 residues. The CDR3 DNA sequence: TGCAGTGCTAGAGACGCCGACAGTCTCGGGAACACTGAAGCTTTCTTT. This encodes CSARDADSLGNTEAFF.